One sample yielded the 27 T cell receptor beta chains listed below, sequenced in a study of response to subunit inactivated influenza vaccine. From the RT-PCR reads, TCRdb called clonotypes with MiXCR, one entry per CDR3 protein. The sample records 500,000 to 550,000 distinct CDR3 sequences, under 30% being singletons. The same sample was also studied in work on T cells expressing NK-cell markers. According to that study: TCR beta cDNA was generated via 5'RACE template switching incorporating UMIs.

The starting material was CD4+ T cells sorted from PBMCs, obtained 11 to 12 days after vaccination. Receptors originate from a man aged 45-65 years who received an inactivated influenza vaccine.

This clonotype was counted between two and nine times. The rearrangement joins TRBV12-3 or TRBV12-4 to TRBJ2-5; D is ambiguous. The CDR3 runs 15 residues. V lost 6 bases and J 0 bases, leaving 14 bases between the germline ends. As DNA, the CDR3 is TGTGCCAGCAGGGAGACGGCCCTCTACCAAGAGACCCAGTACTTC. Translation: CASRETALYQETQYF.

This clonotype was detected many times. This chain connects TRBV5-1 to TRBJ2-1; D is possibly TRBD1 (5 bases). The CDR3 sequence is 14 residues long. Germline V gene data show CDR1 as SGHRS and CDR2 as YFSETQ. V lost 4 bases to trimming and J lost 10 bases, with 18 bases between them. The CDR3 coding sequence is TGCGCCAGCAGCCCCACAGGAACACTTTGGGAGCAGTTCTTC. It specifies CASSPTGTLWEQFF.

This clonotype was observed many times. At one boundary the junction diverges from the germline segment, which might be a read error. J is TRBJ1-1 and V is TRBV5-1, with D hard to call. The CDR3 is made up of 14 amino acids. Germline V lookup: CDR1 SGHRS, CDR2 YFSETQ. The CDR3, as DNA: TGTGCCAGCAGTTTAGGAGGGCTGAACACTGAAGCTTTCTTT. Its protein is CASSLGGLNTEAFF.

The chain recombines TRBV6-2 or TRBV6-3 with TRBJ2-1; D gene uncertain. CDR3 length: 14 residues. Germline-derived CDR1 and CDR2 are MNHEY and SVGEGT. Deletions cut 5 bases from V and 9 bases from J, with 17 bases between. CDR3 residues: CASSPFAAGFEQFF. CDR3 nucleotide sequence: TGTGCCAGCAGTCCCTTCGCCGCCGGTTTTGAGCAGTTCTTC.

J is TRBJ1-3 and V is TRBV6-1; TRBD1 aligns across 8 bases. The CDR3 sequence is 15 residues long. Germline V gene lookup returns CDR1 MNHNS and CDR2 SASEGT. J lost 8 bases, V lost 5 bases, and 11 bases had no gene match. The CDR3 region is CASSRTGTGPHTIYF. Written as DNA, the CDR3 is TGTGCCAGCAGTAGGACCGGGACAGGTCCTCACACCATATATTTT.

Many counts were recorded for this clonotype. The CDR3: CSARGDTNTGELFF. The CDR3 nucleotides read TGCAGTGCTAGAGGGGACACCAACACCGGGGAGCTGTTTTTT. V is TRBV20-1 and J is TRBJ2-2; perhaps TRBD1 as D (6 bases). CDR1 and CDR2 (germline): DFQATT, SNEGSKA (reference sequence). Deletions cut 1 base from V and 2 bases from J, with 8 bases between. This CDR3 has 14 amino acids.

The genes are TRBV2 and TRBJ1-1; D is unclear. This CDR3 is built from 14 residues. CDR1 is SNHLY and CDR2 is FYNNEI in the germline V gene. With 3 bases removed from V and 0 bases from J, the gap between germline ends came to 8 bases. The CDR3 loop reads CASSDMGLNTEAFF. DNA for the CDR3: TGTGCCAGCAGTGACATGGGCCTGAACACTGAAGCTTTCTTT.

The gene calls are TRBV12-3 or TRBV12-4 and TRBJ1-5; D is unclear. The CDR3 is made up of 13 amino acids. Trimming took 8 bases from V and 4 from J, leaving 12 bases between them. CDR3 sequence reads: CASGGLENQPQHF. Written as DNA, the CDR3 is TGTGCCAGCGGAGGGCTTGAGAATCAGCCCCAGCATTTT.

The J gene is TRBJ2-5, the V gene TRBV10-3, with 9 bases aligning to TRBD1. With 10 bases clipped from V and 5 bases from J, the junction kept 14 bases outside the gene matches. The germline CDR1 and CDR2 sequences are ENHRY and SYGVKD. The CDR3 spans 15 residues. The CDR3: CATHKGQGSPETQYF. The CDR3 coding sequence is TGTGCCACCCATAAGGGACAGGGAAGTCCGGAGACCCAGTACTTC.

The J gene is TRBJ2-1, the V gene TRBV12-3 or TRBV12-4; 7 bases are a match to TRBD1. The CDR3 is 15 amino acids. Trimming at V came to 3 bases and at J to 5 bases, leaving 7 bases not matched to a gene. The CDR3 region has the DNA TGTGCCAGCAGTTTTGACAGGGAAGTACACAATGAGCAGTTCTTC. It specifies CASSFDREVHNEQFF.

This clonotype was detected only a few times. CDR3 bases: TGTGCCAGCAGCGAAAACAGGAACACCGGGGAGCTGTTTTTT. This encodes CASSENRNTGELFF. The V call is TRBV4-2, the J call TRBJ2-2, with D unresolved. The ends were cut back, 5 bases at V and 1 base at J, with 8 bases in the middle. There are 14 residues in the CDR3. Germline V gene lookup returns CDR1 LGHNA and CDR2 YNFKEQ.

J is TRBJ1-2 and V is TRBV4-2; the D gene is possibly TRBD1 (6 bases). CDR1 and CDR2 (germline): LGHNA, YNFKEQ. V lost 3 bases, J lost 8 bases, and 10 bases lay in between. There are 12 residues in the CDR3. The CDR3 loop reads CASSQDSPGYTF. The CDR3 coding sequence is TGTGCCAGCAGCCAGGACAGTCCCGGCTACACCTTC.

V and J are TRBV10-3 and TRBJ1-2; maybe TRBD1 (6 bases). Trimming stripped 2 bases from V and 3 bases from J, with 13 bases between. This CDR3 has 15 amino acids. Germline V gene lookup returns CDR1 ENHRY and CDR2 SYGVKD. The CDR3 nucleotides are TGTGCCATCAGTGAGAACCGGGACACTGACTATGGCTACACCTTC. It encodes CAISENRDTDYGYTF.

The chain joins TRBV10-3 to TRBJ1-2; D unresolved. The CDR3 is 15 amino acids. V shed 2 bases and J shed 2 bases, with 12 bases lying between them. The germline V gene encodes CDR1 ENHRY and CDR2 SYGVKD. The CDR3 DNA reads TGTGCCATCAGTGAGAGGGCAGGCCAGAACTATGGCTACACCTTC. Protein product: CAISERAGQNYGYTF.

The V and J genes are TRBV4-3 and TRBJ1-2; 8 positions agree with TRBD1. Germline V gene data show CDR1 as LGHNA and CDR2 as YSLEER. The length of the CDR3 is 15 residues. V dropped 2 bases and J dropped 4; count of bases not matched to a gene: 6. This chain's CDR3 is CASSQQAGQAYGYTF. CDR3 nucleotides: TGCGCCAGCAGCCAACAGGCGGGACAGGCCTATGGCTACACCTTC.

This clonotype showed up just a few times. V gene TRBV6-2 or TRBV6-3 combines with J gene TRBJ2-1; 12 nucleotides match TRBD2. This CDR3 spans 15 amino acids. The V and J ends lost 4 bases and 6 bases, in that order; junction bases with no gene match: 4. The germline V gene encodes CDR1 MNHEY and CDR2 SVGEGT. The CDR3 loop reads CASSFLAGGFNEQFF. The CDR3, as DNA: TGTGCCAGCAGTTTTCTAGCGGGAGGGTTCAATGAGCAGTTCTTC.

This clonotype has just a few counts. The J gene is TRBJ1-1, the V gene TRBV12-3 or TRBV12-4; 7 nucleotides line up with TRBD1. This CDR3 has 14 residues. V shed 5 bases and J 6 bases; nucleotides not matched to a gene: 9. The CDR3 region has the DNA TGTGCCAGCAGTCCCGCAGGGGGTAGAGCTGAAGCTTTCTTT. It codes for CASSPAGGRAEAFF.

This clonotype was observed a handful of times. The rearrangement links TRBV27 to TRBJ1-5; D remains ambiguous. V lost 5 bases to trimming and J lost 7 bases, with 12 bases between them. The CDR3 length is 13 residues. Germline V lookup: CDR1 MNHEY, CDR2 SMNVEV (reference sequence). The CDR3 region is CASSKSGGQPQHF. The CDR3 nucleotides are TGTGCCAGCAGTAAGAGCGGAGGACAGCCCCAGCATTTT.

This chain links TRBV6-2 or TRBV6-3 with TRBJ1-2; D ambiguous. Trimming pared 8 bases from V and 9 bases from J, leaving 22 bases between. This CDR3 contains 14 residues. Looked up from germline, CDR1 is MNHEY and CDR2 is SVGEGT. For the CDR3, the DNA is TGTGCCAGCTCCCAGGCGGGCGGTGACGGACGCTACACCTTC. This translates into CASSQAGGDGRYTF.

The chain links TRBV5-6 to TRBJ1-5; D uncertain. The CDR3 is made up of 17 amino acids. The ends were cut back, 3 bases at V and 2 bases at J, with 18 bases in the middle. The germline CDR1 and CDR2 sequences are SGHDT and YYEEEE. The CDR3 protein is CASSSGRRYEGNQPQHF. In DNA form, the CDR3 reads TGTGCCAGCAGCTCCGGACGGCGCTACGAGGGCAATCAGCCCCAGCATTTT.

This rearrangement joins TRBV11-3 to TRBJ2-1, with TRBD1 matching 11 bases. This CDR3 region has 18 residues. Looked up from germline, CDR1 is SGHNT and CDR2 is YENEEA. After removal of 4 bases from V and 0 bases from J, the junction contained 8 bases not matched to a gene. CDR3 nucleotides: TGTGCCAGCAGCTCCCGGGACAGGGGGTTAGACTCCTACAATGAGCAGTTCTTC. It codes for CASSSRDRGLDSYNEQFF. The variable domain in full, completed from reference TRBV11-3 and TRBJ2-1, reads EAGVVQSPRYKIIEKKQPVAFWCNPISGHNTLYWYLQNLGQGPELLIRYENEEAVDDSQLPKDRFSAERLKGVDSTLKIQPAELGDSAVYLCASSSRDRGLDSYNEQFFGPGTRLTVL.

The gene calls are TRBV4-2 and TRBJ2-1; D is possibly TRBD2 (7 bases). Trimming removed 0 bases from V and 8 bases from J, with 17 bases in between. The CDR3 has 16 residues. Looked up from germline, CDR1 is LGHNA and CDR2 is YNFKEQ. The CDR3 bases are TGTGCCAGCAGCCAAGATGAGGGGGGGGCACGGGATGAGCAGTTCTTC. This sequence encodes CASSQDEGGARDEQFF.

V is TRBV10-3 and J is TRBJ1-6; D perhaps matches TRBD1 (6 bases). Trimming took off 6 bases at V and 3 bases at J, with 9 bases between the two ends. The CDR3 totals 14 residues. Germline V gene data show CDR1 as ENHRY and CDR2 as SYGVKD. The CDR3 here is CAIRTDSYNSPLHF. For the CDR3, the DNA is TGTGCCATCAGGACGGACAGCTATAATTCACCCCTCCACTTT.

The CDR3 sequence is CASSFRTGTGGVMNTEAFF. CDR3 in DNA: TGCGCCAGCAGCTTCCGTACCGGGACAGGGGGTGTTATGAACACTGAAGCTTTCTTT. The chain employs TRBV5-1 and TRBJ1-1; 11 bases line up with TRBD1. The CDR3 sequence is 19 residues long. After removal of 2 bases from V and 0 bases from J, the junction contained 12 bases not matched to a gene. Germline V gene data show CDR1 as SGHRS and CDR2 as YFSETQ.

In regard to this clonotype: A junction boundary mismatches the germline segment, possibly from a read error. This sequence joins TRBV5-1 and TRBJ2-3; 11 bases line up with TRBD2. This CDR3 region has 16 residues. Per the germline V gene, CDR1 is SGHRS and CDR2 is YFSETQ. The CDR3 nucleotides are TGCGCCAGCAGCTTGGCTACTAGCGGGAGCATAGATACGCAGTATTTT. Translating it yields CASSLATSGSIDTQYF.

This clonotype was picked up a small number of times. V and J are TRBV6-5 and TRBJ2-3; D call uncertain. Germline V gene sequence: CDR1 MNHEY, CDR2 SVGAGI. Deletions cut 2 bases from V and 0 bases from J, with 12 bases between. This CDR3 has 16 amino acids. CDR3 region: CASSYLGRPSTDTQYF. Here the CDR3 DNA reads TGTGCCAGCAGTTACCTAGGGCGGCCCAGCACAGATACGCAGTATTTT.

CDR3 DNA: TGTGCCAGCAGTTTACCCAACCTCAAAACGACAGAATACAATGAGCAGTTCTTC. Its translation: CASSLPNLKTTEYNEQFF. This chain links TRBV28 with TRBJ2-1; a weak D match, TRBD1 (5 bases). The CDR3 is made up of 18 amino acids. With 2 bases removed from V and 4 bases from J, the gap between germline ends came to 21 bases. Germline V gene data show CDR1 as MDHEN and CDR2 as SYDVKM.